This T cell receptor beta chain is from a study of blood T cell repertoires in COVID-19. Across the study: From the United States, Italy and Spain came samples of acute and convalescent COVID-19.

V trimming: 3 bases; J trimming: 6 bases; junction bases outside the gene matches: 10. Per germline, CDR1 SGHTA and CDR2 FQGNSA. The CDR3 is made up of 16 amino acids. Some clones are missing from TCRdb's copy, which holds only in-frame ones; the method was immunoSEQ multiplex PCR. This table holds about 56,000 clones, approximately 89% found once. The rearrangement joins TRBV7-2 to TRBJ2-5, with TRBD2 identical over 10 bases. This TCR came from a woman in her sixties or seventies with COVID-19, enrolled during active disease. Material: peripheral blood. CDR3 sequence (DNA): TGTGCCAGCAGCTTGTCTAGCGGGAGCGTGCAGAAGACCCAGTACTTC. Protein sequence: CASSLSSGSVQKTQYF.